What follows describes a single T cell receptor beta chain. Authors' data handling: Amplification with reference gene primers provided the estimates of nucleated cell counts. Only in-frame clones appear in the TCRdb table, and some are missing; sequencing was by immunoSEQ multiplex PCR. The V and J calls and clone size were taken over from that table, and D and trimming were inferred from the DNA. The sample includes about 150,000 clones, around 84% of them seen just once. The data were taken from a study of blood T cell repertoires in COVID-19. Study overall: PBMCs, B-cell-depleted T cells, or T cells were the source of the cDNA or gDNA that made up the material.

V was trimmed by 5 bases and J by 0 bases, leaving 10 bases between them. The CDR3 is 15 amino acids. In germline, CDR1 is LNHDA, CDR2 SQIVND (reference sequence). The rearrangement uses TRBV19 and TRBJ2-2, with D tentatively TRBD1 (5 bases). The clonotype was recovered from a man at least 80 years old with acute or convalescent COVID-19. The sequencing sample was made of peripheral blood. The CDR3 sequence is CASSYRSANTGELFF. CDR3 bases: TGTGCCAGTAGTTACAGGTCCGCGAACACCGGGGAGCTGTTTTTT.